These 7 T cell receptor beta chains were sequenced from one sample in a study of cytomegalovirus exposure and HLA in healthy donors. Use of 60 Vbeta and 13 Jbeta primers characterized the PCR. Data came from immunoSEQ multiplex PCR; TCRdb stores just in-frame clones and leaves some out. The sample has a few hundred thousand clones, about four fifths seen once. The sample was PBMCs. The receptors were sampled from a girl aged 2 to 10 in good health and CMV-seronegative.

This chain joins TRBV10-3 and TRBJ2-3; TRBD1 agrees at 7 bases. This CDR3 is 16 amino acids long. The V and J ends lost 2 bases and 2 bases, in that order; junction bases with no gene match: 7. CDR1 is ENHRY, CDR2 SYGVKD, per germline. The DNA of the CDR3 is TGTGCCATCAGTGAGAGACAGGGCCTGAACACAGATACGCAGTATTTT. Its protein is CAISERQGLNTDTQYF.

V usage is TRBV14 and J usage is TRBJ2-7; 9 nucleotides line up with TRBD2. Germline values: CDR1 SGHDN, CDR2 FVKESK. Germline trimming cut 2 bases from V and 4 bases from J; bases unmatched to any gene: 6. This CDR3 contains 15 residues. CDR3 protein: CASSQPEAGGYEQYF. CDR3 in DNA: TGTGCCAGCAGCCAACCGGAAGCGGGGGGTTACGAGCAGTACTTC. Supplemented by reference TRBV14 and TRBJ2-7, the full variable domain reads EAGVTQFPSHSVIEKGQTVTLRCDPISGHDNLYWYRRVMGKEIKFLLHFVKESKQDESGMPNNRFLAERTGGTYSTLKVQPAELEDSGVYFCASSQPEAGGYEQYFGPGTRLTVT.

V gene TRBV28 combines with J gene TRBJ1-5; D gene ambiguous. Germline V CDR1 and CDR2: MDHEN, SYDVKM. The CDR3 covers 14 residues. Deletions cut 5 bases from V and 3 bases from J, with 11 bases between. The CDR3 sequence is CASSARGLNQPQHF. The CDR3 DNA is TGTGCCAGCAGTGCCCGCGGCCTCAATCAGCCCCAGCATTTT.

The J gene is TRBJ1-2, the V gene TRBV4-1; 9 nucleotides align to TRBD1. CDR3 size: 16 residues. J was trimmed by 4 bases and V by 0 bases; bases with no gene match: 6. In germline, CDR1 is MGHRA, CDR2 YSYEKL. In nucleotides, the CDR3 is TGCGCCAGCAGCCAAGATCCGGGACAGGGAGCCTATGGCTACACCTTC. Translating gives CASSQDPGQGAYGYTF.

The sample holds a few counts of this clone. This chain uses TRBV5-6 with TRBJ2-7, with D uncertain. The CDR3 has 14 residues. V shed 2 bases and J shed 0 bases, with 9 bases lying between them. The germline gives CDR1 SGHDT, CDR2 YYEEEE. The CDR3: CASSFLSSSYEQYF. Here the CDR3 DNA reads TGTGCCAGCAGCTTCCTTAGTAGCTCCTACGAGCAGTACTTC.

The rearrangement links TRBV11-2 to TRBJ2-5; 9 nucleotides line up with TRBD2. The V segment lost 7 bases and the J segment 4 bases; nucleotides outside the gene matches: 10. This CDR3 comprises 15 residues. CDR1 and CDR2 (germline): SGHAT, FQNNGV. This CDR3 reads CASTPTSGPVETQYF. The CDR3 DNA reads as TGTGCCAGCACCCCGACTAGCGGTCCTGTAGAGACCCAGTACTTC.

In its sample, this clone was seen once. V is TRBV7-9 and J is TRBJ2-1; 11 nucleotides align to TRBD1. The ends lost 4 bases at V and 8 bases at J; junction bases unmatched: 4. This CDR3 has 14 amino acids. Germline V gene lookup returns CDR1 SEHNR and CDR2 FQNEAQ (reference sequence). The chain's CDR3 is CASSWTGGEDEQFF. For the CDR3, the DNA is TGTGCCAGCAGCTGGACAGGGGGCGAAGATGAGCAGTTCTTC.